The 25 T cell receptor beta chains below come from one sample, sequenced in a study of post-analysis software for immune sequencing data. Study-level findings and limits: Patients used about five TRBV segments, including TRBV5-6, TRBV5-1 and TRBV20-1, more often than controls.

Incorporated into the TCR beta cDNA libraries were unique molecular identifiers, which served to reduce PCR and sequencing biases. TCRdb re-analysed the PCR reads in MiXCR, keeping a single row per CDR3 protein. The sample has about 430,000 distinct CDR3 sequences; approximately 37% are singletons. The antigens of these receptors remain unknown. The sample consisted of blood. Every receptor here comes from a girl aged 2 to 10 with multiple sclerosis.

This rearrangement joins TRBV27 to TRBJ2-2; tentatively, D is TRBD1 (6 bases). Germline loops: CDR1 MNHEY, CDR2 SMNVEV (reference sequence). The CDR3 runs to 15 residues. V shed 5 bases and J shed 4 bases, with 14 bases lying between them. CDR3 protein: CASSQHTGFTGELFF. The CDR3 DNA reads as TGTGCCAGCAGTCAACATACAGGGTTCACCGGGGAGCTGTTTTTT.

J is TRBJ2-3 and V is TRBV7-2, with 8 bases aligning to TRBD2. Germline-derived CDR1 and CDR2 are SGHTA and FQGNSA. Unmatched junction bases numbered 14, after V lost 5 bases and J lost 4 bases. The CDR3 runs to 17 residues. CDR3 residues: CASSQYAPSGSADTQYF. In DNA, the CDR3 is TGTGCCAGCAGCCAATACGCCCCTAGCGGGTCCGCAGATACGCAGTATTTT.

This clonotype turned up a few times. A junction boundary mismatches the germline segment, possibly from a read error. In DNA, the CDR3 is TGTGCTAGCAGTTTATCAACTCGGGGGGGATATGGCTACACCTTC. This sequence encodes CASSLSTRGGYGYTF. V gene TRBV28 combines with J gene TRBJ1-2, with D possibly being TRBD1 (5 bases). Looked up from germline, CDR1 is MDHEN and CDR2 is SYDVKM. There are 15 residues in the CDR3.

Points on this clonotype: At one of its ends the junction is not consistent with the germline gene, which may arise from a read error. This rearrangement joins TRBV12-3 or TRBV12-4 to TRBJ2-3; TRBD1 aligns across 7 bases. The CDR3 has 15 residues. In nucleotides, the CDR3 is TGTGCCACCAGTTTAACCAGGGGGAGCACAGATACGCAGTATTTT. It encodes CATSLTRGSTDTQYF.

This clonotype was counted between two and nine times. V and J are TRBV15 and TRBJ1-2; D remains ambiguous. Looked up from germline, CDR1 is LNHNV and CDR2 is YYDKDF (reference sequence). The CDR3 spans 14 residues. V was cut by 4 bases and J by 0 bases, with 9 bases left in between. In DNA, the CDR3 is TGTGCCACCAGCACACACGTTTCTAACTATGGCTACACCTTC. It is translated as CATSTHVSNYGYTF.

V and J are TRBV5-1 and TRBJ1-5; D call uncertain. The germline V gene has CDR1 SGHRS and CDR2 YFSETQ. The V gene lost 4 bases and the J gene lost 6 bases, with 17 bases spanning the gap. This CDR3 is 15 amino acids long. CDR3 in DNA: TGCGCCAGCAGCCCTGGGCAGGATGGTAGTCAGCCCCAGCATTTT. It codes for CASSPGQDGSQPQHF.

The chain couples TRBV7-2 to TRBJ1-4; the D gene is possibly TRBD1 (5 bases). The CDR3 consists of 16 residues. From germline, CDR1 is SGHTA and CDR2 FQGNSA. Trimming stripped 3 bases from V and 2 bases from J, with 13 bases between. DNA for the CDR3: TGTGCCAGCAGCTTCCAGGGCGGGCGGACTAATGAAAAACTGTTTTTT. It yields the protein CASSFQGGRTNEKLFF.

This clonotype was seen only a few times. This sequence joins TRBV10-3 and TRBJ2-5; 7 bases fit TRBD1. Germline loops: CDR1 ENHRY, CDR2 SYGVKD. Trimming removed 3 bases from V and 2 bases from J; junction bases left unmatched: 15. This CDR3 is built from 18 residues. In DNA form, the CDR3 reads TGTGCCATCAGTGACCGACAGGGTACGATTAACAGACAAGAGACCCAGTACTTC. Translated: CAISDRQGTINRQETQYF.

This clonotype was observed a few times. This chain joins TRBV28 and TRBJ2-7, with TRBD1 matching 9 bases. The germline gives CDR1 MDHEN, CDR2 SYDVKM. The ends lost 4 bases at V and 4 bases at J; junction bases unmatched: 11. The CDR3 runs 16 residues. The CDR3 nucleotides read TGTGCCAGCAGTTCCTACACAGGGGGCGCTGGGTACGAGCAGTACTTC. Amino acids: CASSSYTGGAGYEQYF.

This clonotype was counted a few times. The chain combines TRBV7-9 with TRBJ2-7; D is unresolved. The CDR3 extends over 14 amino acids. Trimming pared 0 bases from V and 2 bases from J, leaving 8 bases between. Germline V gene data show CDR1 as SEHNR and CDR2 as FQNEAQ (reference sequence). DNA of the CDR3: TGTGCCAGCAGCTTAGCGGTGAAAGCCTACGAGCAGTACTTC. Protein sequence: CASSLAVKAYEQYF.

In this sample, this clonotype turned up a few times. The chain joins TRBV6-5 to TRBJ2-7, with a tentative D call TRBD1 (5 bases). Trimming pared 2 bases from V and 3 bases from J, leaving 14 bases between. CDR1 MNHEY and CDR2 SVGAGI come from the germline V gene. The CDR3 has 15 amino acids. CDR3 DNA sequence: TGTGCCAGCAGTTACCGCAGGGTAGTTGTCTACGAGCAGTACTTC. This gives the protein CASSYRRVVVYEQYF.

The genes are TRBV20-1 and TRBJ2-4, with 9 bases fitting TRBD1. Judging by the DNA end, TRBJ2-7 fits better; the J call may be wrong. Germline V gene lookup returns CDR1 DFQATT and CDR2 SNEGSKA (reference sequence). This CDR3 region has 14 residues. In DNA form, the CDR3 reads TGCAGTGCTATGCCGACAGGGGGTACCTACGAGCAGTACTTC. Translating it yields CSAMPTGGTYEQYF.

J is TRBJ2-7 and V is TRBV14; 9 bases line up with TRBD1. The V gene's germline CDR1 is SGHDN and CDR2 FVKESK. The CDR3 contains 15 residues. Trimming at V came to 0 bases and at J to 3 bases, leaving 3 bases not matched to a gene. The CDR3 bases are TGTGCCAGCAGCCAAGAATACAGGGGGCTCTACGAGCAGTACTTC. Residues: CASSQEYRGLYEQYF. The variable domain in full, completed from reference TRBV14 and TRBJ2-7, reads EAGVTQFPSHSVIEKGQTVTLRCDPISGHDNLYWYRRVMGKEIKFLLHFVKESKQDESGMPNNRFLAERTGGTYSTLKVQPAELEDSGVYFCASSQEYRGLYEQYFGPGTRLTVT.

This chain uses TRBV29-1 with TRBJ2-5, with unresolved D. This CDR3 is 12 amino acids long. CDR1 and CDR2 from the germline V gene are SQVTM and ANQGSEA. Trimming cost V 4 bases and J 5 bases, with 11 bases left between them. The CDR3: CSVAGPPETQYF. DNA for the CDR3: TGCAGCGTTGCCGGCCCCCCGGAGACCCAGTACTTC.

The chain employs TRBV6-4 and TRBJ2-2; D is ambiguous. With 0 bases removed from V and 4 bases from J, the gap between germline ends came to 3 bases. CDR1 and CDR2 (germline): MRHNA, SNTAGT. The CDR3 is 13 amino acids. The CDR3 DNA reads as TGTGCCAGCAGTGACTCGACCACCGGGGAGCTGTTTTTT. It yields the protein CASSDSTTGELFF.

V is TRBV7-9 and J is TRBJ1-1; D is undetermined. Germline CDR1 SEHNR, CDR2 FQNEAQ (reference sequence). Trimming shortened V by 5 bases and J by 2 bases, and 12 bases separated the two germline ends. This CDR3 is 14 amino acids long. The CDR3 bases are TGTGCCAGCAGCCCCACGGACCTCAACACTGAAGCTTTCTTT. It translates to CASSPTDLNTEAFF.

This clonotype was counted between two and nine times. The V and J genes are TRBV11-2 and TRBJ2-7; 10 bases are shared with TRBD2. From germline, CDR1 is SGHAT and CDR2 FQNNGV. Trimming at V came to 2 bases and at J to 3 bases, leaving 7 bases not matched to a gene. This CDR3 is built from 16 residues. CDR3: CASSLIRLAGIYEQYF. The CDR3 nucleotides are TGTGCCAGCAGCTTAATTCGACTAGCGGGTATCTACGAGCAGTACTTC.

This clonotype has a single count. V gene TRBV12-3 or TRBV12-4 combines with J gene TRBJ2-1; D is unresolved. The CDR3 is 15 amino acids. Trimming left V 2 bases short and J 7 bases short, with 15 bases between. This CDR3 is CASSLNYGPSNEQFF. CDR3 in DNA: TGTGCCAGCAGTTTAAATTACGGGCCTTCTAATGAGCAGTTCTTC.

This chain links TRBV7-2 with TRBJ1-2; possible D gene TRBD1, 5 bases. Germline CDR1 reads SGHTA; CDR2 reads FQGNSA. The CDR3 covers 13 residues. V was clipped by 1 base and J by 13 bases, with 16 bases between them. The CDR3 here is CASSLGSWAGLTF. CDR3 DNA: TGTGCCAGCAGCTTAGGTTCTTGGGCAGGGCTCACCTTC. Full variable domain (remainder filled in from reference TRBV7-2 and TRBJ1-2): GAGVSQSPSNKVTEKGKDVELRCDPISGHTALYWYRQSLGQGLEFLIYFQGNSAPDKSGLPSDRFSAERTGGSVSTLTIQRTQQEDSAVYLCASSLGSWAGLTFGSGTRLTVV.

This clonotype was counted a few times. V is TRBV4-3 and J is TRBJ2-7; TRBD2 matches at 9 bases. The CDR3 covers 15 residues. CDR1 LGHNA and CDR2 YSLEER come from the germline V gene. V dropped 0 bases and J dropped 4; count of bases not matched to a gene: 4. The CDR3 DNA follows: TGCGCCAGCAGCCAAGACCCTAGCGGGATGTACGAGCAGTACTTC. It encodes CASSQDPSGMYEQYF.

This clonotype was detected a few times. The chain recombines TRBV6-5 with TRBJ2-7, with D perhaps matching TRBD1 (6 bases). V dropped 2 bases and J dropped 2 bases, with 10 bases sitting between them. CDR1 and CDR2 from the germline V gene are MNHEY and SVGAGI. CDR3 length: 14 amino acids. CDR3 residues: CASSYERTAYEQYF. The CDR3 nucleotides are TGTGCCAGCAGTTACGAAAGGACAGCCTACGAGCAGTACTTC.

The chain uses TRBV13 and TRBJ1-2, with D possibly being TRBD1 (6 bases). The V and J ends lost 4 bases and 6 bases respectively, with 15 bases between them. CDR3 length: 14 amino acids. The germline V gene has CDR1 PRHDT and CDR2 FYEKMQ (reference sequence). In nucleotides, the CDR3 is TGTGCCAGCAGCTCACAGGGTACCCCCCATGGCTACACCTTC. Translation gives CASSSQGTPHGYTF.

This clonotype was counted only a few times. This chain uses TRBV5-1 with TRBJ1-2; no definite D call. Germline CDR1 is SGHRS and CDR2 is YFSETQ. V was cut by 0 bases and J by 3 bases, with 12 bases left in between. The CDR3 has 15 amino acids. This CDR3 is CASSLERGPYYGYTF. CDR3 nucleotides: TGCGCCAGCAGCTTGGAGCGGGGTCCCTACTATGGCTACACCTTC.

This clonotype was counted only a few times. The genes are TRBV4-3 and TRBJ1-1; 7 bases line up with TRBD1. Germline assignment: CDR1 LGHNA and CDR2 YSLEER. V was clipped by 0 bases and J by 1 base; unmatched bases: 11. The CDR3 loop spans 18 amino acids. In nucleotides, the CDR3 is TGCGCCAGCAGCCAAGATCCAATCAGGGGGTGGGAGAACACTGAAGCTTTCTTT. It codes for CASSQDPIRGWENTEAFF.

The chain is built from TRBV7-9 and TRBJ1-4; D remains ambiguous. The CDR3 totals 15 residues. Germline lookup yields CDR1 SEHNR and CDR2 FQNEAQ (reference sequence). Trimming pared 5 bases from V and 0 bases from J, leaving 10 bases between. DNA of the CDR3: TGTGCCAGCAGCCCTCAAGTTGCAACTAATGAAAAACTGTTTTTT. This sequence encodes CASSPQVATNEKLFF.